Each of the 9 T cell receptor beta chains below was sequenced from the same sample in a study of cytomegalovirus exposure and HLA in healthy donors. Use of 60 Vbeta and 13 Jbeta primers characterized the PCR. Sequencing used immunoSEQ multiplex PCR; TCRdb keeps in-frame clones, though not all of them. The sample has approximately 180,000 clones, around 90% seen once. The specimen was PBMCs. The receptors come from a woman aged 18 to 35 in good health and CMV-seronegative.

The chain is built from TRBV30 and TRBJ1-4, with D possibly TRBD1 on 6 matching bases. V lost 5 bases to trimming and J lost 0 bases, with 13 bases between them. CDR1 GTSNPN and CDR2 SVGIG come from the germline V gene (reference sequence). CDR3 length: 15 residues. CDR3 sequence: CAWGGELATNEKLFF. The CDR3 bases are TGTGCCTGGGGGGGCGAATTAGCAACTAATGAAAAACTGTTTTTT.

The rearrangement uses TRBV5-1 and TRBJ2-5; 8 positions agree with TRBD2. The J segment lost 4 bases and the V segment lost 4 bases, leaving 3 bases of the junction unmatched. The CDR3 runs to 13 residues. Germline CDR1 reads SGHRS; CDR2 reads YFSETQ. The CDR3 bases are TGCGCCAGCAGCCCGGGGGGGGGAGAGACCCAGTACTTC. Its protein is CASSPGGGETQYF.

The sample holds one count of this clone. The rearrangement joins TRBV5-6 to TRBJ2-1, with TRBD1 as a possible D gene (6 bases). The CDR3 is made up of 13 amino acids. Per the germline V gene, CDR1 is SGHDT and CDR2 is YYEEEE. Deletions cut 5 bases from V and 5 bases from J, with 11 bases between. CDR3 sequence: CASSSGADNEQFF. As DNA, the CDR3 is TGTGCCAGCAGTTCAGGGGCAGACAATGAGCAGTTCTTC.

The chain carries TRBV27 and TRBJ2-1, with D unresolved. The V gene's germline CDR1 is MNHEY and CDR2 SMNVEV (reference sequence). This CDR3 comprises 15 residues. Trimming took off 5 bases at V and 0 bases at J, with 11 bases between the two ends. The DNA for the CDR3 is TGTGCCAGCAGTCCCTGGCGGAGCTCCTACAATGAGCAGTTCTTC. It is translated as CASSPWRSSYNEQFF.

The chain couples TRBV28 to TRBJ1-4, with D hard to call. The CDR3 sequence is 13 residues long. CDR1 MDHEN and CDR2 SYDVKM come from the germline V gene. The V gene lost 6 bases and the J gene lost 3 bases, with 8 bases spanning the gap. The CDR3 DNA sequence: TGTGCCAGCAGCTCCGGGGCTAATGAAAAACTGTTTTTT. Residues: CASSSGANEKLFF.

This sequence joins TRBV6-1 and TRBJ1-4, with 7 bases identical to TRBD1. The germline gives CDR1 MNHNS, CDR2 SASEGT. V shed 7 bases and J 2 bases; nucleotides not matched to a gene: 7. This CDR3 is 15 amino acids long. For the CDR3, the DNA is TGTGCCAGCAAAAGGGGGCAAGGCACTAATGAAAAACTGTTTTTT. It translates to CASKRGQGTNEKLFF.

This clone appeared a single time. The V gene is TRBV5-4, the J gene TRBJ2-7; D not certain. With 4 bases removed from V and 5 bases from J, the gap between germline ends came to 16 bases. Germline V CDR1 and CDR2: SGHNT, YYREEE (reference sequence). This CDR3 is built from 14 residues. For the CDR3, the DNA is TGTGCCAGCAGCATTCTTTGGAGTTTAAACGAGCAGTACTTC. It codes for CASSILWSLNEQYF.

The gene calls are TRBV4-1 and TRBJ1-2; 9 bases are a match to TRBD1. This CDR3 is 14 amino acids long. The V gene's germline CDR1 is MGHRA and CDR2 YSYEKL. Trimming removed 4 bases from V and 3 bases from J; junction bases left unmatched: 3. Here the CDR3 reads CASSLRDRDYGYTF. The DNA for the CDR3 is TGCGCCAGCAGCCTACGGGACAGGGACTATGGCTACACCTTC.

This clone was seen more than once but under ten times. V usage is TRBV5-1 and J usage is TRBJ2-7; maybe TRBD1 (7 bases). The CDR3 consists of 15 residues. Germline CDR1 and CDR2: SGHRS and YFSETQ. Trimming stripped 4 bases from V and 3 bases from J, with 17 bases between. CDR3 sequence reads: CASSVGGTADYEQYF. CDR3 in DNA: TGCGCCAGCAGCGTAGGCGGGACAGCCGACTACGAGCAGTACTTC.